This is a list of T cell receptor beta chains from one sample in a study of blood T cell repertoires in COVID-19. Libraries were prepared by immunoSEQ multiplex PCR; TCRdb keeps only in-frame clonotypes and omits some of them. The sample has about 120,000 clones; 85% to 90% are singletons. The sample comprised peripheral blood. These TCRs come from an elderly man with active or convalescent COVID-19. CDR3s include the opening cysteine and the closing phenylalanine or tryptophan.

v_gene	j_gene	CDR3aa
TRBV19	TRBJ2-7	CASSRTGQSYEQYF
TRBV4-1	TRBJ2-5	CASSHTGSQETQYF
TRBV5-1	TRBJ1-4	CASSGSGALNEKLFF
TRBV15	TRBJ2-3	CATSRPGLSTDTQYF
TRBV29-1	TRBJ1-2	CSVEEQGLYGYTF
TRBV24-1	TRBJ1-4	CATSDPGQGGKLFF
TRBV18	TRBJ2-7	CASSPTGLHYEQYF
TRBV29-1	TRBJ1-1	CSVPGWTDNTEAFF
TRBV11-2	TRBJ1-1	CASSLEMGATEAFF
TRBV9	TRBJ2-3	CASSVGGETGTYVILSDTQYF
TRBV2	TRBJ2-7	CASSNPAGLLREQYF
TRBV7-9	TRBJ2-2	CASSFELRLAGSTGELFF
TRBV4-1	TRBJ2-2	CASSPQGRGTGELFF
TRBV6-5	TRBJ2-7	CASAGTYEQYF
TRBV15	TRBJ1-6	CATSPRTGGTIGSPLHF
TRBV12-3/TRBV12-4	TRBJ1-1	CASTDDTNTEAFF
TRBV30	TRBJ2-3	CAWKLAGGPLPQYF
TRBV4-1	TRBJ2-7	CASSVLGGEQYF
TRBV5-6	TRBJ1-3	CASSPGTIGNTIYF
TRBV10-3	TRBJ2-2	CASGRDRRTGELFF
TRBV6-5	TRBJ1-6	CASAGELLYNSPLHF